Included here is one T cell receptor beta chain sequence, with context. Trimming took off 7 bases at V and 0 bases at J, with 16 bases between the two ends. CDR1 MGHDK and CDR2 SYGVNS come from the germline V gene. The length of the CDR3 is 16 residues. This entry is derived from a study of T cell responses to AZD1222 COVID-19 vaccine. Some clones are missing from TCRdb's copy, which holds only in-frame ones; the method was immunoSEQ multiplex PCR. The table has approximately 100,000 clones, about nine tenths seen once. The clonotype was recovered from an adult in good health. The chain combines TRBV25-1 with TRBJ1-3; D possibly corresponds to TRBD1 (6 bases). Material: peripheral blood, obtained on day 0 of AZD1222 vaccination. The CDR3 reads CASTWDIPYSGNTIYF. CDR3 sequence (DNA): TGTGCCAGCACCTGGGACATTCCGTACTCTGGAAACACCATATATTTT. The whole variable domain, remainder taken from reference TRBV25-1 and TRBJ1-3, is EADIYQTPRYLVIGTGKKITLECSQTMGHDKMYWYQQDPGMELHLIHYSYGVNSTEKGDLSSESTVSRIRTEHFPLTLESARPSHTSQYLCASTWDIPYSGNTIYFGEGSWLTVV.